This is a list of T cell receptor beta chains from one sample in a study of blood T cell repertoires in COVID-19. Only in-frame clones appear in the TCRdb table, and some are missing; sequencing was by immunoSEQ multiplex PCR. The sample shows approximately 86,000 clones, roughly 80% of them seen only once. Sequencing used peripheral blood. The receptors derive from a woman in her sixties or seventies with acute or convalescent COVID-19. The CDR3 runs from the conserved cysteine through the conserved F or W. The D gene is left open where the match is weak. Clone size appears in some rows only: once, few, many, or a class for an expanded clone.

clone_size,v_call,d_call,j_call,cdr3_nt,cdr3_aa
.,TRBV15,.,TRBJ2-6,TGTGCCACCAGCAGACCCGGACAGTCTGGGGCCAACGTCCTGACTTTC,CATSRPGQSGANVLTF
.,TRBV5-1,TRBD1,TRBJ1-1,TGCGCCAGCAGCTTGGGGGGACAGATGAACACTGAAGCTTTCTTT,CASSLGGQMNTEAFF
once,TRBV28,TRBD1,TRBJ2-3,TGTGCCAGCAGTCGACAGGGTGGTAGGGGCACAGATACGCAGTATTTT,CASSRQGGRGTDTQYF
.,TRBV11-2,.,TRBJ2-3,TGTGCCAGCAGCTTAGATCCGGTCACCTTCACAGATACGCAGTATTTT,CASSLDPVTFTDTQYF
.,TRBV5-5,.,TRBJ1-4,TGTGCCAGCAGCTTGGGACAGTGGGTCAATGAAAAACTGTTTTTT,CASSLGQWVNEKLFF
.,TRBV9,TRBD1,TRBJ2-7,TGTGCCAGCAGCGACAGGGGAAGGTTCTCCTACGAGCAGTACTTC,CASSDRGRFSYEQYF
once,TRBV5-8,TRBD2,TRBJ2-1,TGTGCCAGCAGCTCCGGGCTAGCGGTTTACAATGAGCAGTTCTTC,CASSSGLAVYNEQFF
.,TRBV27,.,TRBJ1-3,TGTGCCAGCAGTTTATCCGGGCCGGGGAACACCATATATTTT,CASSLSGPGNTIYF
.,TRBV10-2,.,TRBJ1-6,TGCGCCAGCAGTGAGGGCGGGGACCTCCACTTT,CASSEGGDLHF
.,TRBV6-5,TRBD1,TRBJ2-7,TGTGCCAGCAGTTACCCCGGGACAGGGGAAAGAAACGAGCAGTACTTC,CASSYPGTGERNEQYF
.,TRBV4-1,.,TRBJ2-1,TGCGCCAGCAGCCAAGAGGCTGTCTACAATGAGCAGTTCTTC,CASSQEAVYNEQFF
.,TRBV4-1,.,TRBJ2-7,TGCGCCAGCAGCCAAGGGCCGAGGGAGCAGTACTTC,CASSQGPREQYF
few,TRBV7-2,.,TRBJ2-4,TGTGCCAGCAGCTTTTCACCTGGGCTAGCCAAAAACATTCAGTACTTC,CASSFSPGLAKNIQYF
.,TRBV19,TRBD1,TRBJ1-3,TGTGCCAGTAGTTCTCACAGGGGCAGAAACACCATATATTTT,CASSSHRGRNTIYF
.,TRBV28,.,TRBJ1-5,TGTGCCAGCAGCCAAGGGAGTCAGCCCCAGCATTTT,CASSQGSQPQHF
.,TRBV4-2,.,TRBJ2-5,TGTGCCAGCAGCCTGGGACTCGGAGAGACCCAGTACTTC,CASSLGLGETQYF
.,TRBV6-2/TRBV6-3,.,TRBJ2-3,TGTGCCAGCAGTACGCGGGACACAGATACGCAGTATTTT,CASSTRDTDTQYF
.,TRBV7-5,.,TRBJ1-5,TGTGTCAGAAGCTTAGCGGCCAGGGATAGCAATCAGCCCCAGCATTTT,CVRSLAARDSNQPQHF
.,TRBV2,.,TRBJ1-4,TGTGCCAGCAGGTTCACGGGAACTAATGAAAAACTGTTTTTT,CASRFTGTNEKLFF
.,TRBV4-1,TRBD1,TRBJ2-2,TGCGCCAGCAGCCAAGATCTGGGGACAGGGGGCACCGGGGAGCTGTTTTTT,CASSQDLGTGGTGELFF
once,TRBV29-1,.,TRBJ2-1,TGCAGCGTTGAGGGGCGGGATGATTACAATGAGCAGTTCTTC,CSVEGRDDYNEQFF
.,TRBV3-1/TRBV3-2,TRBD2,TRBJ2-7,TGTGCCAGCAGCCAACTAGCGGGAGGGACTGAGCAGTACTTC,CASSQLAGGTEQYF
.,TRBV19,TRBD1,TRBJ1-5,TGTGCCAGTAGTTCCCCCGACGGATTATTCAGGGGGCTCAATCAGCCCCAGCATTTT,CASSSPDGLFRGLNQPQHF
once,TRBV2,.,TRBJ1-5,TGTGCCAGCAGTGAAGAAGTTCAGGGGAACGGCCAGCCCCAGCATTTT,CASSEEVQGNGQPQHF
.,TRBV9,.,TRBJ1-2,TGTGCCAGCAGCGCTTGGGGGGGCAAGATTGGCTACACCTTC,CASSAWGGKIGYTF
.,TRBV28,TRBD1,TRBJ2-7,TGTGCCAGCAAAAGGGGGCGTAACTACGAGCAGTACTTC,CASKRGRNYEQYF
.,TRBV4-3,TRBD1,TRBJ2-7,TGCGCCAGCAGCCAAGCCCCGCCGGGACAGGACTACGAGCAGTACTTC,CASSQAPPGQDYEQYF
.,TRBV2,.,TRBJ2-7,TGTGCCAGCAGTGCTCGGCAGGGAATAGTCGAGCAGTACTTC,CASSARQGIVEQYF
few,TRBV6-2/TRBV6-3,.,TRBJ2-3,TGTGCCAGCAGTTACTATAGCGTCCTTAGCACAGATACGCAGTATTTT,CASSYYSVLSTDTQYF
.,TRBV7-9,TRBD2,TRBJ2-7,TGTGCCAGCTTCAAAAGCGGGGGGCCCTACGAGCAGTACTTC,CASFKSGGPYEQYF
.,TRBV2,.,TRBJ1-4,TGTGCCAGCAGTGGACCCGAGAGACAGGCCACCGAATCCCATGAAAAACTGTTTTTT,CASSGPERQATESHEKLFF
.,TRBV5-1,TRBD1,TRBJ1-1,TGCGCCAGCAGCGTCGGACAGGGGCTTTACACTGAAGCTTTCTTT,CASSVGQGLYTEAFF
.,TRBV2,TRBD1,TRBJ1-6,TGTGCCAGCACGGGACAGGGGGTAAGATCACCCCTCCACTTT,CASTGQGVRSPLHF
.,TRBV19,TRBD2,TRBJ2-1,TGTGCCAGTAGTACCTTACTAGCGGGGGGCGTTGAGCAGTTCTTC,CASSTLLAGGVEQFF
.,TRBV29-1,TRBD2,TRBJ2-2,TGCAGCGTTTCCAACGGGACTAGCGGGATGTACACCGGGGAGCTGTTTTTT,CSVSNGTSGMYTGELFF
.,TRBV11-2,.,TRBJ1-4,TGTGCCAGCAGCCAAAGTAGGGGAAATAATGAAAAACTGTTTTTT,CASSQSRGNNEKLFF
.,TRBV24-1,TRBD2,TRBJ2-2,TGTGCCACCAGTGGAAGCGGGGGCGGGACCGGGGAGCTGTTTTTT,CATSGSGGGTGELFF
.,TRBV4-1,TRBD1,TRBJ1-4,TGCGCCAGCAGCGGATCATCCGGGACAGGGCGGGAAAAACTGTTTTTT,CASSGSSGTGREKLFF
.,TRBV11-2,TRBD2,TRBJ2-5,TGTGCCAGCAGCCCGGGGACTAGAAGTAGGTCTGAGACCCAGTACTTC,CASSPGTRSRSETQYF
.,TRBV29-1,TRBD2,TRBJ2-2,TGCAGCGCCGGAGGACTAGCGGGAGTCGACACCGGGGAGCTGTTTTTT,CSAGGLAGVDTGELFF
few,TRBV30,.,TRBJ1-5,TGTGCCTGGAGTGCAGGGGGCAATCAGCCCCAGCATTTT,CAWSAGGNQPQHF
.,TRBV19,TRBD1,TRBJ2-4,TGTGCCAGTAGTATCCCGACAGGGGCCAAAAACATTCAGTACTTC,CASSIPTGAKNIQYF